The clone carrying this T cell receptor (beta chain) was found once. The CDR3 sequence is 18 residues long. V lost 3 bases, J lost 3 bases, and 14 bases stayed unmatched. Germline CDR1 is KGHSH and CDR2 is LQKENI. cDNA synthesis used the whole RNA isolate, giving expressed TCRB sequences. Here immunoSEQ multiplex PCR was the method, and the copy in TCRdb shows in-frame clones only, minus some. Among hundreds of thousands of clones listed, roughly an eighth were seen once. The data are from a study of beta chain features in type 1 diabetes. Material for sequencing was naive CD4+ T cells from blood. This chain connects TRBV18 to TRBJ1-5; TRBD1 matches at 7 bases. The TCR comes from a woman in her thirties or forties in good health. Here the CDR3 DNA reads TGTGCCAGCTCACCTCGCGCCAGGGACAGAGTTTCCAATCAGCCCCAGCATTTT. This sequence encodes CASSPRARDRVSNQPQHF.